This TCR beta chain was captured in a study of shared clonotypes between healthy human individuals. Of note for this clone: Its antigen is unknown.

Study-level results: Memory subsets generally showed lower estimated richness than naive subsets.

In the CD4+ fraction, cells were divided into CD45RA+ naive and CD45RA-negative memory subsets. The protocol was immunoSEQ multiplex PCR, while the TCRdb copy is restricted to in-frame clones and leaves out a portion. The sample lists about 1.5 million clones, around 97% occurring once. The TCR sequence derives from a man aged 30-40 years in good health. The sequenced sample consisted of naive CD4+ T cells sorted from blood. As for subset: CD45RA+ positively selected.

CDR3 residues: CASSITVRGREQFF. In DNA, the CDR3 is TGTGCCAGTAGTATAACTGTCAGGGGTCGGGAGCAGTTCTTC. The chain employs TRBV19 and TRBJ2-1; a possible D gene is TRBD1 (6 bases). Trimming removed 2 bases at V and 10 bases at J, with 15 bases between. Germline V lookup: CDR1 LNHDA, CDR2 SQIVND (reference sequence). The CDR3 totals 14 residues.